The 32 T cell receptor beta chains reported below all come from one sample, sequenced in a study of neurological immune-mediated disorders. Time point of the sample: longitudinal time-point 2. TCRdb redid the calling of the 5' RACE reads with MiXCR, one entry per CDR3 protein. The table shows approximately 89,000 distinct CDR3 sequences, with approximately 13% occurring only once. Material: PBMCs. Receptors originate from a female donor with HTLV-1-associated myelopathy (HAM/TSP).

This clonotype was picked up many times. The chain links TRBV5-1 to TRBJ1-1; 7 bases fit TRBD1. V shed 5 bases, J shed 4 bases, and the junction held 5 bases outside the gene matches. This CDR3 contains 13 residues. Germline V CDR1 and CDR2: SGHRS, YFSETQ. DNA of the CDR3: TGCGCCAGCAGGGATCACAGGGGCACTGAAGCTTTCTTT. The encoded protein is CASRDHRGTEAFF.

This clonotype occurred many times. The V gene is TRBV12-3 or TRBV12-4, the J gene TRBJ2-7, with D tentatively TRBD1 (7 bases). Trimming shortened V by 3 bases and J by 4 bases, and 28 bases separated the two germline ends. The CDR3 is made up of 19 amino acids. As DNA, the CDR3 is TGTGCCAGCAGTTTCATGCCCCAGGGGGTGTCGTCCGCGGGATACGAGCAGTACTTC. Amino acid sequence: CASSFMPQGVSSAGYEQYF.

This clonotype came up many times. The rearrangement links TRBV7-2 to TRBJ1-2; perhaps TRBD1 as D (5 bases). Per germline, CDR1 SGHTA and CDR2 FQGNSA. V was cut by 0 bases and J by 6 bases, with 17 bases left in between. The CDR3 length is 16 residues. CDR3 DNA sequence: TGTGCCAGCAGCTTAGCGCGGGCAGGGCCGAGGGATGGCTACACCTTC. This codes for CASSLARAGPRDGYTF. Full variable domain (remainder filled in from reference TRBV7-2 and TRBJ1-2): GAGVSQSPSNKVTEKGKDVELRCDPISGHTALYWYRQSLGQGLEFLIYFQGNSAPDKSGLPSDRFSAERTGGSVSTLTIQRTQQEDSAVYLCASSLARAGPRDGYTFGSGTRLTVV.

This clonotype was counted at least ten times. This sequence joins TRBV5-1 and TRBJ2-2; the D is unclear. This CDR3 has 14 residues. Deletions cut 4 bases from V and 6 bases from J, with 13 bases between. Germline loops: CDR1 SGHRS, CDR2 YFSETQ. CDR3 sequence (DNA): TGCGCCAGCAGCGGCGGACGTCCCGCCGGGGAGCTGTTTTTT. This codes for CASSGGRPAGELFF. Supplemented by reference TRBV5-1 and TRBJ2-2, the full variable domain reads KAGVTQTPRYLIKTRGQQVTLSCSPISGHRSVSWYQQTPGQGLQFLFEYFSETQRNKGNFPGRFSGRQFSNSRSEMNVSTLELGDSALYLCASSGGRPAGELFFGEGSRLTVL.

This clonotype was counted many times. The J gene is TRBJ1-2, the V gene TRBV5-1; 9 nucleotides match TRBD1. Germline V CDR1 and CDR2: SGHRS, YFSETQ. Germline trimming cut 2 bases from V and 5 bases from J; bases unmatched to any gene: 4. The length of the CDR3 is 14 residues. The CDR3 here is CASSFQGQGYGYTF. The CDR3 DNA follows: TGCGCCAGCAGCTTCCAAGGACAGGGGTATGGCTACACCTTC.

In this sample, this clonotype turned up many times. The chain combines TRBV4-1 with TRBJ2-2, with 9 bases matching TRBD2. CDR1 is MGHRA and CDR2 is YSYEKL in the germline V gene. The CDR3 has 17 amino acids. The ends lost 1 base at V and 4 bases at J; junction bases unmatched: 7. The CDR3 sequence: CASSQVLAGGPTGELFF. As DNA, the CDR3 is TGCGCCAGCAGCCAAGTTCTCGCGGGGGGGCCCACCGGGGAGCTGTTTTTT.

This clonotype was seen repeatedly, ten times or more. The DNA of the CDR3 is TGTGCCAGCAGTTTATGGCGATCGGGTACGCGCTCCTATAATTCACCCCTCCACTTT. This gives the protein CASSLWRSGTRSYNSPLHF. The chain couples TRBV28 to TRBJ1-6; D gene ambiguous. Germline CDR1 is MDHEN and CDR2 is SYDVKM. The CDR3 length is 19 residues. Trimming removed 0 bases from V and 0 bases from J, with 15 bases in between.

CDR3 protein: CASSLYSGVLATNEKLFF. The CDR3 coding sequence is TGTGCCAGCAGTCTCTATTCTGGTGTGCTGGCTACTAATGAAAAACTGTTTTTT. V is TRBV12-3 or TRBV12-4 and J is TRBJ1-4; D ambiguous. The CDR3 consists of 18 residues. Trimming took 5 bases from V and 2 from J, leaving 21 bases between them.

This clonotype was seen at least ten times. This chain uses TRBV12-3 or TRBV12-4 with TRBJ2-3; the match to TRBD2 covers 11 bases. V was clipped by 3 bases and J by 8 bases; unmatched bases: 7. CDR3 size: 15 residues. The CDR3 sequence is CASSFSVAGGTTQYF. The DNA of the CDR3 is TGTGCCAGCAGTTTCTCGGTAGCGGGGGGGACTACGCAGTATTTT.

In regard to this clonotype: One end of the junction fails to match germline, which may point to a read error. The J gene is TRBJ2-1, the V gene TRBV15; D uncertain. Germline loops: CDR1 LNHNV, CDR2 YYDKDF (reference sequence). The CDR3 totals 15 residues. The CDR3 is CATSRDPARGNEQFF. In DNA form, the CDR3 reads TGTGCTACCAGCAGAGACCCCGCGAGAGGAAATGAGCAGTTCTTC.

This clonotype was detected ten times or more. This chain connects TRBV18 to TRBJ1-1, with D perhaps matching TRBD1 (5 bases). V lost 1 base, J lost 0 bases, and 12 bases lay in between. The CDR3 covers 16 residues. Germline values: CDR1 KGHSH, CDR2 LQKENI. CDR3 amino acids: CASSPQVSGLNTEAFF. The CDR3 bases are TGTGCCAGCTCACCACAAGTTTCAGGGTTGAACACTGAAGCTTTCTTT.

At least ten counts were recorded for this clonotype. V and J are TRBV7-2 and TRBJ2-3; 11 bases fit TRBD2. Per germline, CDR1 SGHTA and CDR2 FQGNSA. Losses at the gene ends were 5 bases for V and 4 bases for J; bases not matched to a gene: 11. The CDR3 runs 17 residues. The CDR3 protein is CASSPQGLAGGADTQYF. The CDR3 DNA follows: TGTGCCAGCAGCCCCCAAGGCCTAGCGGGAGGAGCAGATACGCAGTATTTT.

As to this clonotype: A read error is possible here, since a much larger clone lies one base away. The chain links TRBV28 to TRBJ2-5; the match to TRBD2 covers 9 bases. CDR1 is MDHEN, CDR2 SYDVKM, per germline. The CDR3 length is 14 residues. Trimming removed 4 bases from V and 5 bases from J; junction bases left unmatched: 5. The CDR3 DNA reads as TGTGCCAGCAGTTACAGCGGGGGGCCCGAGACCCAGTACTTC. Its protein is CASSYSGGPETQYF.

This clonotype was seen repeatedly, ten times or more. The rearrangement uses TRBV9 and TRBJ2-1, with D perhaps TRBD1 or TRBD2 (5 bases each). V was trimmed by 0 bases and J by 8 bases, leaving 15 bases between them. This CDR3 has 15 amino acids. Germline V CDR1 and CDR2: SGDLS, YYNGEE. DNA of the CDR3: TGTGCCAGCAGCGTAGGGGCGAAGCGAGGGGATGAGCAGTTCTTC. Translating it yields CASSVGAKRGDEQFF.

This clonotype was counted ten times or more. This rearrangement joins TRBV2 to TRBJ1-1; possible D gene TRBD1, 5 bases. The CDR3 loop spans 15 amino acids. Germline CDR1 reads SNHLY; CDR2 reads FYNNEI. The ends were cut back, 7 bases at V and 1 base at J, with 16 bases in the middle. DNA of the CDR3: TGTGCCAGCACTAGAGGGGACCGCTCGAACACTGAAGCTTTCTTT. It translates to CASTRGDRSNTEAFF.

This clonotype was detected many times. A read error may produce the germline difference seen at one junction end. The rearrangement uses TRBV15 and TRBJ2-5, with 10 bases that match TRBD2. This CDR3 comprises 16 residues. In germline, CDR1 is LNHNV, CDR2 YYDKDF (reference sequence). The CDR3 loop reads CATRTHLAGGQETQYF. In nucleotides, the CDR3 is TGTGCTACCAGGACGCACTTAGCGGGGGGCCAAGAGACCCAGTACTTC.

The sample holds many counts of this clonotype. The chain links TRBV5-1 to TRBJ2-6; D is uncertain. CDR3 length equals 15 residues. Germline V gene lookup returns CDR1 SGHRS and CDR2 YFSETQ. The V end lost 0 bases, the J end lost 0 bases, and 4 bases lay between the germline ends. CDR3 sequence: CASSLADSGANVLTF. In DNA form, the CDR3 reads TGCGCCAGCAGCTTGGCCGACTCTGGGGCCAACGTCCTGACTTTC.

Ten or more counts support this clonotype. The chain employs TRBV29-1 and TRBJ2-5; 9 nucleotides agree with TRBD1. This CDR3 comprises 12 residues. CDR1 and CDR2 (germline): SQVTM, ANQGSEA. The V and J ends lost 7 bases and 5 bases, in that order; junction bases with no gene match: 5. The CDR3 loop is CSAGQGLETQYF. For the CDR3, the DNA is TGCAGCGCCGGACAGGGGCTCGAGACCCAGTACTTC.

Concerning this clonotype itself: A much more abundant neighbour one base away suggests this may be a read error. CDR3 residues: CRVEDPRGFADTQYF. CDR3 bases: TGCAGGGTTGAAGATCCGAGGGGGTTCGCAGATACGCAGTATTTT. This chain links TRBV29-1 with TRBJ2-3; D might be TRBD1 (6 bases). Germline V gene sequence: CDR1 SQVTM, CDR2 ANQGSEA. The CDR3 loop spans 15 amino acids.

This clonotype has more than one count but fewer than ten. CDR3 residues: CASSDDRGRSRNEQFF. CDR3 bases: TGTGCCAGCAGTGACGACAGAGGACGGTCCCGAAATGAGCAGTTCTTC. The rearrangement uses TRBV6-1 and TRBJ2-1, with TRBD1 as a possible D gene (5 bases). V shed 3 bases and J shed 7 bases, with 19 bases lying between them. The CDR3 has 16 amino acids. Germline loops: CDR1 MNHNS, CDR2 SASEGT.

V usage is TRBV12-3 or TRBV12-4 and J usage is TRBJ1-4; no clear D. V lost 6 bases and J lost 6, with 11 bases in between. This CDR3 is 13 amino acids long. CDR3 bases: TGTGCCAGCAGCCAGAGGGCTTATGAAAAACTGTTTTTT. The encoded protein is CASSQRAYEKLFF.

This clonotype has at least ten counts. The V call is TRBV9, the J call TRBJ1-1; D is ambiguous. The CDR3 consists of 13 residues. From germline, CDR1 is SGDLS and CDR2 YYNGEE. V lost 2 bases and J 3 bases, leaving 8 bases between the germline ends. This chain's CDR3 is CASSVSSHTEAFF. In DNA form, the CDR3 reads TGTGCCAGCAGCGTTTCCAGCCACACTGAAGCTTTCTTT.

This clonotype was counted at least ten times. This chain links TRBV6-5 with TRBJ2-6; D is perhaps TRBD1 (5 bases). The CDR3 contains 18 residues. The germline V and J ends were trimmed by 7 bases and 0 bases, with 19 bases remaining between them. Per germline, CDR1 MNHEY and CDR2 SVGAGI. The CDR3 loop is CASNSRQPAFSGANVLTF. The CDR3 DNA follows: TGTGCCAGCAACAGTAGACAGCCCGCATTCTCTGGGGCCAACGTCCTGACTTTC.

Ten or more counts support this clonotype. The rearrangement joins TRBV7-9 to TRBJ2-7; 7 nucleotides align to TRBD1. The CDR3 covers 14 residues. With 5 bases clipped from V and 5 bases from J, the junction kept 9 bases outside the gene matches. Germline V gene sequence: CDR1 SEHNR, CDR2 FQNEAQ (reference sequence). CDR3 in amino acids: CASSPDWTGHEQYF. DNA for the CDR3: TGTGCCAGCAGCCCCGATTGGACAGGCCACGAGCAGTACTTC.

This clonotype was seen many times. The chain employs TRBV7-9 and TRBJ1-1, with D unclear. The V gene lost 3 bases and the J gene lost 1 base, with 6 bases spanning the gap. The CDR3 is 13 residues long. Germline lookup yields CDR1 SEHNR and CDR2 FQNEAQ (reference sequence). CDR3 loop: CASSFVENTEAFF. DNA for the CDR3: TGTGCCAGCAGCTTTGTGGAGAACACTGAAGCTTTCTTT.

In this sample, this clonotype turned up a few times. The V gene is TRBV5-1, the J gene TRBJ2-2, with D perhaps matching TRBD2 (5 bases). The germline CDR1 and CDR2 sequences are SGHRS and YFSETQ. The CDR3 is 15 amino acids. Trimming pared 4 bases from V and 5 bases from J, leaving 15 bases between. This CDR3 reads CASSVLDRGTGELFF. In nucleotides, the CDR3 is TGCGCCAGCAGCGTGTTGGACCGAGGGACCGGGGAGCTGTTTTTT.

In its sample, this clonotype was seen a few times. Here the CDR3 reads CASSPLAPGESTQYF. CDR3 bases: TGCGCCAGCAGCCCGCTTGCGCCGGGGGAAAGTACGCAGTATTTT. The chain combines TRBV5-1 with TRBJ2-3; D might be TRBD2 (6 bases). Germline V lookup: CDR1 SGHRS, CDR2 YFSETQ. The CDR3 covers 15 residues. The V gene lost 4 bases and the J gene lost 8 bases, with 20 bases spanning the gap. The whole variable domain, filled in from reference TRBV5-1 and TRBJ2-3, reads KAGVTQTPRYLIKTRGQQVTLSCSPISGHRSVSWYQQTPGQGLQFLFEYFSETQRNKGNFPGRFSGRQFSNSRSEMNVSTLELGDSALYLCASSPLAPGESTQYFGPGTRLTVL.

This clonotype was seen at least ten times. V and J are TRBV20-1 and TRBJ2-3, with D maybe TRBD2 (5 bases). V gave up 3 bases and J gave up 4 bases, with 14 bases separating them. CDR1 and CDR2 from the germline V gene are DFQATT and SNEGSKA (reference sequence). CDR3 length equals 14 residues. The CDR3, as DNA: TGCAGTGCTAGTAGCACTGGAGGCGCAGATACGCAGTATTTT. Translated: CSASSTGGADTQYF.

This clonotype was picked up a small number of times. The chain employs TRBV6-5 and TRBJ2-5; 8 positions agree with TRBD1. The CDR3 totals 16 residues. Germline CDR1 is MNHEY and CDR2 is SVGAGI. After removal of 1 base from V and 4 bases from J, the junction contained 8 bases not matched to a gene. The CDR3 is CASSYWGQATGETQYF. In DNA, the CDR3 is TGTGCCAGCAGTTACTGGGGACAGGCCACAGGAGAGACCCAGTACTTC.

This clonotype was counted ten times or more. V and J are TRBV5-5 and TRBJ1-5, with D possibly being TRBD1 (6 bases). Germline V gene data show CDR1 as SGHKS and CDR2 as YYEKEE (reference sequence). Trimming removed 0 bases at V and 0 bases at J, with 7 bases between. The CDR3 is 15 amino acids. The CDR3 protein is CASSLGTVSNQPQHF. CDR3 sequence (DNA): TGTGCCAGCAGCTTGGGGACAGTTAGCAATCAGCCCCAGCATTTT.

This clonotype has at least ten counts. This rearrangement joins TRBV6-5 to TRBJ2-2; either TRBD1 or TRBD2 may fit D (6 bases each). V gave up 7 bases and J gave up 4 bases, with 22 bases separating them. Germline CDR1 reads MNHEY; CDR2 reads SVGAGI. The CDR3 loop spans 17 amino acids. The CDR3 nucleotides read TGTGCCAGCAAGATAACTCCGGGGGCGGGGATCACCGGGGAGCTGTTTTTT. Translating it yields CASKITPGAGITGELFF.

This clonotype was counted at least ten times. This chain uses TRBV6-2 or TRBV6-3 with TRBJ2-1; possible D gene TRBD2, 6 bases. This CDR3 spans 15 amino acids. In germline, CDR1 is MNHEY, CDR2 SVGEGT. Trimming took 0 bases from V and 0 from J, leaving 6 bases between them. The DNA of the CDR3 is TGTGCCAGCAGTTACTCCGGGGGCTCCTACAATGAGCAGTTCTTC. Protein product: CASSYSGGSYNEQFF.